This TCR beta chain was found in a study of immune evolution from preneoplasia to lung adenocarcinoma. Across the whole study: HLA loss of heterozygosity: under 7.5% AIS, roughly 15% MIA, around 35% ADC, none AAH. Study-level results: T cell clonality was higher in KRAS-mutant than EGFR-mutant or wild-type nodules.

Repertoires were generated with immunoSEQ multiplex PCR, while TCRdb's copy carries only in-frame clones and drops some. The table includes around 13,000 clones, 75% to 85% detected once. A word on this clone: Antigen specificity is unknown.

Histologic diagnosis was independently verified by two lung pathologists. Germline V gives CDR1 SQVTM, CDR2 ANQGSEA. The length of the CDR3 is 13 residues. With 4 bases removed from V and 8 bases from J, the gap between germline ends came to 17 bases. This sequence was found in a person aged 70 to 85 with lung adenocarcinoma. Sequenced: FFPE minimally invasive lung adenocarcinoma tissue. The J gene is TRBJ1-2, the V gene TRBV29-1, with D perhaps TRBD1 (6 bases). CDR3 amino acids: CSVVGRGLRGYTF. CDR3 in DNA: TGCAGCGTTGTCGGCAGGGGATTGAGAGGCTACACCTTC. Drawing the rest from reference TRBV29-1 and TRBJ1-2, the complete variable domain is SAVISQKPSRDICQRGTSLTIQCQVDSQVTMMFWYRQQPGQSLTLIATANQGSEATYESGFVIDKFPISRPNLTFSTLTVSNMSPEDSSIYLCSVVGRGLRGYTFGSGTRLTVV.